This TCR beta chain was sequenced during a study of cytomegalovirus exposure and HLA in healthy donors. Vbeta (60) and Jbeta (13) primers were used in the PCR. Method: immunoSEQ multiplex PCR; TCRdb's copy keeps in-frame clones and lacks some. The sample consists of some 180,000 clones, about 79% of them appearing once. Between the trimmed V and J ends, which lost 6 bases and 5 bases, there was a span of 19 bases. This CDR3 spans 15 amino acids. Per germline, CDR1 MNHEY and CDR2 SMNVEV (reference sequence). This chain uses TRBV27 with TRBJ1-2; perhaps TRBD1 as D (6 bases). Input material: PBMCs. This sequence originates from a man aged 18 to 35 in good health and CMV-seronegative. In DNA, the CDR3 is TGTGCCAGCAGCCTGGGGGGGGCCTCAGTATATGGCTACACCTTC. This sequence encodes CASSLGGASVYGYTF.